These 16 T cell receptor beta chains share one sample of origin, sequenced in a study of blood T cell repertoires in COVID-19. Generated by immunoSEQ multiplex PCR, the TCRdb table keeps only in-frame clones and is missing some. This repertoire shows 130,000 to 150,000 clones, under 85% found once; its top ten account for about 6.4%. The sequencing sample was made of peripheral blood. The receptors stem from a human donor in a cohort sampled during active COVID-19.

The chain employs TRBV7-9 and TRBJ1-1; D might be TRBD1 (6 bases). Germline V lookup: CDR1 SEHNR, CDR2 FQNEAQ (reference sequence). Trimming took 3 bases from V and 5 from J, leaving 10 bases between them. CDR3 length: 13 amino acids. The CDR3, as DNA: TGTGCCAGCAGCTTGAACAGGGATACTGAAGCTTTCTTT. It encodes CASSLNRDTEAFF.

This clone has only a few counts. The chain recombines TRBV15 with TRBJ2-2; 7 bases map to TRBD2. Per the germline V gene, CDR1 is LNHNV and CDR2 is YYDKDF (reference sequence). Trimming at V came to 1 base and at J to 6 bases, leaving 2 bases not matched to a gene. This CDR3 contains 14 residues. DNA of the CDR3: TGTGCCACCAGCAGAGGCGCGGGGGCCGGGGAGCTGTTTTTT. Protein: CATSRGAGAGELFF.

DNA for the CDR3: TGTGCCAGCAGTTACAGACTGACGAACACCGGGGAGCTGTTTTTT. It is translated as CASSYRLTNTGELFF. The V and J genes are TRBV6-2 or TRBV6-3 and TRBJ2-2; D is undetermined. Trimming took 2 bases from V and 0 from J, leaving 7 bases between them. The CDR3 spans 15 residues. Germline CDR1 MNHEY, CDR2 SVGEGT.

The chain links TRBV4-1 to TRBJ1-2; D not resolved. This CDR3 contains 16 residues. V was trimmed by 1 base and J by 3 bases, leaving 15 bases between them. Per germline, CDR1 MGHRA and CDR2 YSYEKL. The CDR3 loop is CASSQVGVTRDYGYTF. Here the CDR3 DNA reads TGCGCCAGCAGCCAAGTTGGAGTTACCCGCGACTATGGCTACACCTTC.

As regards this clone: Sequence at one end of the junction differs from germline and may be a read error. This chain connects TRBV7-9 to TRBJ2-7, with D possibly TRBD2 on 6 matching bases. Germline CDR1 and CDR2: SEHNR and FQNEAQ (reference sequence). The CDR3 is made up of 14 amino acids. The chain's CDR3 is CASSLGGVSHEQYF. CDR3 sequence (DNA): TGTGCCAGCAGCTTAGGGGGGGTCTCCCACGAGCAGTACTTC.

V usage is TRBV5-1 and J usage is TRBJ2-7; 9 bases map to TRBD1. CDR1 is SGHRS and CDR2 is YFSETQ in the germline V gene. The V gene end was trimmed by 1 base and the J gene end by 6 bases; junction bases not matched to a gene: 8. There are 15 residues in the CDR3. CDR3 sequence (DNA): TGCGCCAGCAGCTTGTCGGGACAGGGACCTGCCGAGCAGTACTTC. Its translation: CASSLSGQGPAEQYF.

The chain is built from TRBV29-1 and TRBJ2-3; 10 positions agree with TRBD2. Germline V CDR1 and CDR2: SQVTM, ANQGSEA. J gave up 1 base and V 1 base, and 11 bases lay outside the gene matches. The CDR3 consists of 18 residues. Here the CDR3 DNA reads TGCAGCGTTGAAGGGCTAGCGGGGGTATCCCCCCGCACAGATACGCAGTATTTT. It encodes CSVEGLAGVSPRTDTQYF.

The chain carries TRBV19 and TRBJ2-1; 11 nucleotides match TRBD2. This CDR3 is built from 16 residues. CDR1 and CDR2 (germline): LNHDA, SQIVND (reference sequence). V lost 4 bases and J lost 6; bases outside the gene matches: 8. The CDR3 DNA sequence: TGTGCCAGTAGTACAAATTTAGCGGGGGGGCGCAATGAGCAGTTCTTC. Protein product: CASSTNLAGGRNEQFF.

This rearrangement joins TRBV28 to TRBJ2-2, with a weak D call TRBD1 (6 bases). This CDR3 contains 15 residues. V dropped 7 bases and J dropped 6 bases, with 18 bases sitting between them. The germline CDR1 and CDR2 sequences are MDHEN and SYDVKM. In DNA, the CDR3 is TGTGCCAGCACAGTTCTCCTCACAGGGTCCGGGGAGCTGTTTTTT. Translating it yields CASTVLLTGSGELFF.

DNA for the CDR3: TGCGCCAGCAGCTTGGCCTCGGGGGAGAGATACGAGCAGTACTTC. Protein sequence: CASSLASGERYEQYF. The rearrangement joins TRBV5-1 to TRBJ2-7; tentatively, D is TRBD2 (6 bases). The CDR3 covers 15 residues. Germline V lookup: CDR1 SGHRS, CDR2 YFSETQ. Between the trimmed V and J ends, which lost 0 bases and 4 bases, there was a span of 14 bases.

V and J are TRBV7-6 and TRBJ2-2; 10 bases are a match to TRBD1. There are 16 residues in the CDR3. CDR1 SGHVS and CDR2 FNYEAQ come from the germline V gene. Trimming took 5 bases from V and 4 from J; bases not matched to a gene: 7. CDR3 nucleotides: TGTGCCAGCAGCGGTTCGACAGGGGGCATCACCGGGGAGCTGTTTTTT. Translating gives CASSGSTGGITGELFF.

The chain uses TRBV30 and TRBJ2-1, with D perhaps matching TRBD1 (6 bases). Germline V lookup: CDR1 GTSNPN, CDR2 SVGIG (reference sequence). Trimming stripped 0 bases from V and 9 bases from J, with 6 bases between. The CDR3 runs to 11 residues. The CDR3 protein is CAWSVGGEQFF. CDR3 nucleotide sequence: TGTGCCTGGAGTGTAGGGGGTGAGCAGTTCTTC.

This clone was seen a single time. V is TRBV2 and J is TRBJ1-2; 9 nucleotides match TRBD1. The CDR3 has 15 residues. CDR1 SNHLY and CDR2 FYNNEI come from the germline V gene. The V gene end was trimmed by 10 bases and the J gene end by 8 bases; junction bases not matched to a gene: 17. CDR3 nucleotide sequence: TGTGCCACCGGGACAGGGACCGTCACCCAGGAGGGCTACACCTTC. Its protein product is CATGTGTVTQEGYTF.

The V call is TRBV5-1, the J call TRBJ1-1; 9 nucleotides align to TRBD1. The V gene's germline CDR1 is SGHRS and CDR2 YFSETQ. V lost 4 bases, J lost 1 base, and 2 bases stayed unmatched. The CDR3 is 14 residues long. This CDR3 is CASSPGQGNTEAFF. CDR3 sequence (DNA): TGCGCCAGCAGCCCGGGACAGGGGAACACTGAAGCTTTCTTT.

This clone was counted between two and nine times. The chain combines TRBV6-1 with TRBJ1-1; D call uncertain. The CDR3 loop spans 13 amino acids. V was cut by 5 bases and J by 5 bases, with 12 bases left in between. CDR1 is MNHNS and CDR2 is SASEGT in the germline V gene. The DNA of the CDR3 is TGTGCCAGCAGTCTGGGGAGTGGGACTGAAGCTTTCTTT. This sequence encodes CASSLGSGTEAFF.

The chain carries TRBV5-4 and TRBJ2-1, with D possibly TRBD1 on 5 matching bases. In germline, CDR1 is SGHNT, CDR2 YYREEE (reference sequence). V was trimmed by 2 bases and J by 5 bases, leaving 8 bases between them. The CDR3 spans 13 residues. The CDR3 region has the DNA TGTGCCAGCAGCTTAATAGGGGACAATGAGCAGTTCTTC. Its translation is CASSLIGDNEQFF.